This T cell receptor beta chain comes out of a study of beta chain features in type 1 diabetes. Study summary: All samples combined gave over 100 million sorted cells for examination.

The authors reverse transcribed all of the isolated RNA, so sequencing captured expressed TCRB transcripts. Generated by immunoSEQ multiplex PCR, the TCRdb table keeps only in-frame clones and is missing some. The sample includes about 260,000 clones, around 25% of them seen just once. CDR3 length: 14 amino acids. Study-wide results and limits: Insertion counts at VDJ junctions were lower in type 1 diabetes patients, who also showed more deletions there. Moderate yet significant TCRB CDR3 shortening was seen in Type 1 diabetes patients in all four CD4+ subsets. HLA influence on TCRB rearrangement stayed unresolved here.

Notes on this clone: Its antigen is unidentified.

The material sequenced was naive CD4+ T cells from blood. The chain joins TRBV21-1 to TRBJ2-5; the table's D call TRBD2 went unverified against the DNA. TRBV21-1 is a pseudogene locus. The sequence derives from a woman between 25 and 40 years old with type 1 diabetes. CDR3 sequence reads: CATPTSGYQETQYF. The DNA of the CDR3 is TGTGCCACCCCGACTAGCGGGTACCAAGAGACCCAGTACTTC.